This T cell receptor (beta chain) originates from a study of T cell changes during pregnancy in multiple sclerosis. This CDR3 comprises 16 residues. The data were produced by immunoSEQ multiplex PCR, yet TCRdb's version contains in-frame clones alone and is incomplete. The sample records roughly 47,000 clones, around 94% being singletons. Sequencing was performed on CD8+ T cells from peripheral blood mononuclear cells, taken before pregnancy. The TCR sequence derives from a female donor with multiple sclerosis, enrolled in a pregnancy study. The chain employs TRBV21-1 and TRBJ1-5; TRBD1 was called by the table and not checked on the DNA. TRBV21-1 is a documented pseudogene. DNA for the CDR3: TGTGCCAGCAGAAACAGGGGGCAGAGAACCAATCAGCCCCAGCATTTT. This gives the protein CASRNRGQRTNQPQHF.